The T cell receptor (beta chain) described here comes from a study of blood T cell repertoires in COVID-19. This CDR3 is 15 amino acids long. V lost 5 bases to trimming and J lost 2 bases, with 13 bases between them. Germline V lookup: CDR1 MNHEY, CDR2 SVGAGI. This clone was found once. Authors' analysis steps: Using reference gene primer amplification, nucleated cell counts were estimated. Measured with immunoSEQ multiplex PCR; TCRdb has only the in-frame clones, and not every one. D and trimming were read from the DNA, whereas the V and J calls and clone size are those reported in that table. The sample has around 200,000 clones, more than 70% seen once.

The TCR sequence derives from a woman between 40 and 55 years old with acute COVID-19. The source material was PBMCs or T cells enriched from blood (not recorded which). This chain links TRBV6-5 with TRBJ1-3; D is unclear. The CDR3 region has the DNA TGTGCCAGCAGTAACCTTAGAGGAGCTGGAAACACCATATATTTT. Protein product: CASSNLRGAGNTIYF.